This T cell receptor (beta chain) came from a study of T-cell memory formation after mild COVID-19. The germline CDR1 and CDR2 sequences are DFQATT and SNEGSKA (reference sequence). The V and J ends lost 7 bases and 8 bases, in that order; junction bases with no gene match: 11. This CDR3 is 13 amino acids long. The study's findings and limits: Certain responding clones were present in pre-infection memory, suggesting participation of cross-reactive memory. Second-wave clones peaking on day 37 lacked confirmed SARS-CoV-2 specificity. Among contracting clones, CD4+ were mainly CM/EM and CD8+ enriched in EMRA.

TCRdb passed the 5' RACE reads through MiXCR, listing each CDR3 protein once. The table shows roughly 190,000 distinct CDR3 sequences, with around 18% occurring only once. With respect to this clonotype: Antigen: not known.

The sample taken for sequencing was PBMCs or a T cell subset sorted from them (not recorded which). This sequence was found in an adult woman who had mild COVID-19 (a few samples of this study predate the infection). Cell type and time point are not known. This sequence joins TRBV20-1 and TRBJ2-1; 7 bases match TRBD1. The CDR3 protein is CSVLQGREHEQFF. CDR3 coding DNA: TGCAGTGTGCTACAGGGGAGAGAACATGAGCAGTTCTTC.